Reported below is one T cell receptor (beta chain). The antigen remains undetermined. A much larger clone differs from this one at a single base, so this may be a read error. This record belongs to a study of blood T cells in healthy people across ages. Findings of the study overall: A greater number of naive CD4+ cells and higher diversity distinguished long-lived donors from aged donors. Among T cells, TCR beta diversity per million cells dropped roughly linearly as age rose.

Together with a sample-barcoded 5' primer, a J-beta primer mix was included in a second PCR lasting 7 to 11 cycles. TCRdb processed the 5' RACE reads anew with MiXCR; each CDR3 protein has one entry. The data contain around 500,000 distinct CDR3 sequences, around 27% of them singletons. Separately, the same data were catalogued under a study of T cells of mothers and their children. That source adds: Over 8.5 million reads per mother and roughly 3 million per child were obtained.

Sequencing was done on a sample of blood. This TCR was recovered from a boy younger than 10 in good health.

CDR3 nucleotide sequence: TGCGCCAGCAGCCCAGACAGCCCAGCGTGCAATGAGCAGTTCTTC. It specifies CASSPDSPACNEQFF. V is TRBV5-1 and J is TRBJ2-1; possible D gene TRBD1, 5 bases. There are 15 residues in the CDR3. Trimming took off 4 bases at V and 6 bases at J, with 17 bases between the two ends. CDR1 is SGHRS, CDR2 YFSETQ, per germline.